A single sample gave rise to the 20 T cell receptor beta chains below, sequenced in a study of T cell responses to AZD1222 COVID-19 vaccine. TCRdb's table, derived via immunoSEQ multiplex PCR, lists solely in-frame clones and lacks some. The repertoire has about 110,000 clones, around 89% of them found once; the top ten carry about 1.6%. The source was peripheral blood, collected on day 0 of AZD1222 vaccination. These receptors all stem from an adult in good health.

The chain couples TRBV18 to TRBJ1-4, with 11 bases lining up with TRBD1. The CDR3 loop spans 16 amino acids. V gave up 4 bases and J gave up 4 bases; unmatched junction bases: 5. From germline, CDR1 is KGHSH and CDR2 LQKENI. The CDR3 DNA reads as TGTGCCAGCTCACGCGGGACAGGGGGAATTAATGAAAAACTGTTTTTT. Translating gives CASSRGTGGINEKLFF.

The J gene is TRBJ1-5, the V gene TRBV18; D gene unclear. Trimming left V 6 bases short and J 5 bases short, with 11 bases between. CDR3 length equals 13 residues. Germline CDR1 and CDR2: KGHSH and LQKENI. The CDR3 DNA is TGTGCCAGCTCCCCAGGAATCGATCAGCCCCAGCATTTT. As protein: CASSPGIDQPQHF.

The chain uses TRBV7-2 and TRBJ1-3; no clear D. CDR3 size: 15 residues. V shed 2 bases and J shed 0 bases, with 8 bases lying between them. The germline gives CDR1 SGHTA, CDR2 FQGNSA. CDR3 loop: CASSLMSSSGNTIYF. CDR3 sequence (DNA): TGTGCCAGCAGCTTAATGTCGTCCTCTGGAAACACCATATATTTT.

This chain uses TRBV4-1 with TRBJ2-6; D gene uncertain. This CDR3 has 17 amino acids. The V and J ends lost 0 bases and 0 bases respectively, with 9 bases between them. Per the germline V gene, CDR1 is MGHRA and CDR2 is YSYEKL. CDR3 amino acids: CASSQDWRTSGANVLTF. CDR3 in DNA: TGCGCCAGCAGCCAAGACTGGCGGACCTCTGGGGCCAACGTCCTGACTTTC.

V gene TRBV19 combines with J gene TRBJ1-1, with D unresolved. This CDR3 has 13 residues. Germline assignment: CDR1 LNHDA and CDR2 SQIVND (reference sequence). The ends were cut back, 7 bases at V and 1 base at J, with 10 bases in the middle. The DNA of the CDR3 is TGTGCCAGTACCCGGGGAGAGAACACTGAAGCTTTCTTT. This sequence encodes CASTRGENTEAFF. Full variable domain (remainder filled in from reference TRBV19 and TRBJ1-1): DGGITQSPKYLFRKEGQNVTLSCEQNLNHDAMYWYRQDPGQGLRLIYYSQIVNDFQKGDIAEGYSVSREKKESFPLTVTSAQKNPTAFYLCASTRGENTEAFFGQGTRLTVV.

V and J are TRBV9 and TRBJ1-4, with no clear D. This CDR3 contains 16 residues. V lost 0 bases to trimming and J lost 4 bases, with 13 bases between them. Per the germline V gene, CDR1 is SGDLS and CDR2 is YYNGEE. The chain's CDR3 is CASSVGTQSINEKLFF. CDR3 in DNA: TGTGCCAGCAGCGTAGGCACCCAGAGTATTAATGAAAAACTGTTTTTT.

The chain has TRBV3-1 (or the pseudogene TRBV3-2) and TRBJ1-2, with 7 nucleotides matching TRBD1. This CDR3 is 14 amino acids long. The V gene end was trimmed by 4 bases and the J gene end by 5 bases; junction bases not matched to a gene: 7. Germline values: CDR1 LGHDT, CDR2 YNNKEL (reference sequence). The CDR3 region has the DNA TGTGCCAGCAGCCCGTATGGACAGGTATATGGCTACACCTTC. Protein sequence: CASSPYGQVYGYTF.

The chain links TRBV5-1 to TRBJ1-1; D remains unclear. CDR3 size: 12 residues. The V end was cut by 4 bases, the J end by 1 base, with 5 bases between. Germline V gene data show CDR1 as SGHRS and CDR2 as YFSETQ. CDR3 loop: CASSGENTEAFF. DNA of the CDR3: TGCGCCAGCAGCGGAGAGAACACTGAAGCTTTCTTT.

This chain links TRBV3-1 (or the pseudogene TRBV3-2) with TRBJ2-2, with D maybe TRBD2 (5 bases). Germline CDR1 reads LGHDT; CDR2 reads YNNKEL (reference sequence). CDR3 length: 15 residues. V was cut by 1 base and J by 1 base, with 7 bases left in between. The CDR3 region has the DNA TGTGCCAGCAGCCAAGGACTACTGAACACCGGGGAGCTGTTTTTT. Its translation: CASSQGLLNTGELFF.

The chain employs TRBV5-1 and TRBJ1-1; 10 nucleotides line up with TRBD1. This CDR3 region has 17 residues. Germline-derived CDR1 and CDR2 are SGHRS and YFSETQ. The ends lost 3 bases at V and 1 base at J; junction bases unmatched: 9. CDR3 sequence (DNA): TGCGCCAGCAGCTCGCCCCCGCGACAGGGGGCGAACACTGAAGCTTTCTTT. The encoded protein is CASSSPPRQGANTEAFF.

The chain recombines TRBV18 with TRBJ1-6; D is unresolved. CDR1 is KGHSH and CDR2 is LQKENI in the germline V gene. The CDR3 length is 15 residues. The V end was cut by 4 bases, the J end by 0 bases, with 7 bases between. The CDR3: CASSHGSSYNSPLHF. In DNA, the CDR3 is TGTGCCAGCTCACACGGGAGCTCCTATAATTCACCCCTCCACTTT.

V usage is TRBV7-9 and J usage is TRBJ2-1; D is possibly TRBD1 or TRBD2 (5 bases each). The V gene's germline CDR1 is SEHNR and CDR2 FQNEAQ (reference sequence). The length of the CDR3 is 15 residues. Trimming removed 5 bases from V and 8 bases from J, with 19 bases in between. The CDR3, as DNA: TGTGCCAGCAGCCCAGTAGAGAGGGGTCGGGATGAGCAGTTCTTC. It yields the protein CASSPVERGRDEQFF.

DNA of the CDR3: TGTGCCAGCAGCTCCCTAGCGCAAGAGACCCAGTACTTC. This encodes CASSSLAQETQYF. The chain carries TRBV5-5 and TRBJ2-5; D possibly corresponds to TRBD2 (6 bases). CDR1 is SGHKS and CDR2 is YYEKEE in the germline V gene (reference sequence). The CDR3 totals 13 residues. V dropped 3 bases and J dropped 2 bases, with 8 bases sitting between them.

CDR3 residues: CATSIRRTLNTEAFF. The DNA for the CDR3 is TGTGCCACCAGCATACGGAGGACCTTGAACACTGAAGCTTTCTTT. The V and J genes are TRBV15 and TRBJ1-1; D is uncertain. Per germline, CDR1 LNHNV and CDR2 YYDKDF (reference sequence). V dropped 4 bases and J dropped 0 bases, with 12 bases sitting between them. There are 15 residues in the CDR3.

This chain links TRBV11-2 with TRBJ2-3, with D unresolved. The CDR3 extends over 16 amino acids. CDR1 is SGHAT, CDR2 FQNNGV, per germline. V was shortened by 4 bases and J by 5 bases, with 19 bases between the two germline ends. CDR3 sequence reads: CASSSPSGSILDTQYF. The CDR3 DNA sequence: TGTGCCAGCAGCTCCCCTTCCGGGTCGATATTAGATACGCAGTATTTT. Filled out from reference TRBV11-2 and TRBJ2-3, the complete variable domain reads EAGVAQSPRYKIIEKRQSVAFWCNPISGHATLYWYQQILGQGPKLLIQFQNNGVVDDSQLPKDRFSAERLKGVDSTLKIQPAKLEDSAVYLCASSSPSGSILDTQYFGPGTRLTVL.

The J gene is TRBJ1-1, the V gene TRBV5-1; 9 bases are shared with TRBD1. The CDR3 runs 15 residues. Looked up from germline, CDR1 is SGHRS and CDR2 is YFSETQ. After removal of 4 bases from V and 1 base from J, the junction contained 5 bases not matched to a gene. CDR3 sequence: CASSRETGGNTEAFF. The CDR3 coding sequence is TGCGCCAGCAGCCGAGAGACAGGGGGGAACACTGAAGCTTTCTTT.

V usage is TRBV10-3 and J usage is TRBJ1-1, with a weak D call TRBD1 (5 bases). CDR3 length: 14 amino acids. V lost 10 bases, J lost 4 bases, and 19 bases lay in between. From germline, CDR1 is ENHRY and CDR2 SYGVKD. CDR3 residues: CATRETDWGTEAFF. The CDR3 DNA reads TGTGCCACGCGCGAGACAGACTGGGGCACTGAAGCTTTCTTT.

V and J are TRBV24-1 and TRBJ2-6; 8 bases agree with TRBD1. V was pared by 2 bases and J by 2 bases, with 4 bases of the junction left unmatched. CDR3 length: 17 amino acids. Germline lookup yields CDR1 KGHDR and CDR2 SFDVKD. The CDR3: CATSDWTGNPGANVLTF. CDR3 in DNA: TGTGCCACCAGTGATTGGACAGGGAACCCTGGGGCCAACGTCCTGACTTTC.

V is TRBV15 and J is TRBJ2-5, with 13 bases fitting TRBD2. This CDR3 is 16 amino acids long. J was trimmed by 2 bases and V by 4 bases; bases with no gene match: 4. Germline V gene sequence: CDR1 LNHNV, CDR2 YYDKDF (reference sequence). The DNA of the CDR3 is TGTGCCACCAGCAAAGGGACTAGCGGGGTTCAAGAGACCCAGTACTTC. Protein: CATSKGTSGVQETQYF.

The chain employs TRBV6-6 and TRBJ2-1; D unclear. The V and J ends lost 4 bases and 4 bases respectively, with 8 bases between them. The germline V gene encodes CDR1 MNHNY and CDR2 SVGAGI (reference sequence). The CDR3 totals 13 residues. In nucleotides, the CDR3 is TGTGCCAGCAGTTCCACCGGGTACAATGAGCAGTTCTTC. Residues: CASSSTGYNEQFF.